The 3 T cell receptor beta chains below all came from one sample that was sequenced in a study of CD8+ T cells in alopecia areata. After isolation, RNA underwent reverse transcription to generate cDNA as the sequencing template. Generated by immunoSEQ multiplex PCR, the TCRdb table keeps only in-frame clones and is missing some. The data show approximately 150,000 clones, less than 80% seen once. As to treatment: oral pan-JAK inhibitor, 5-10 mg twice daily. The input for sequencing was CD4+ T cells sorted from blood, taken at week 24, from a patient treated with tofacitinib. The source of these receptors is a human donor with alopecia areata.

On this clone: At one end the junction does not follow the germline gene, possibly because of a read error. CDR3 sequence reads: CASNEVGDLAAF. The DNA for the CDR3 is TGCGCCAGCAATGAAGTTGGTGACCTCGCTGCTTTC. This chain connects TRBV23-1 to TRBJ1-2; D ambiguous. TRBV23-1 is given ORF status, its function remaining uncertain. The CDR3 has 12 residues.

This chain joins TRBV25-1 and TRBJ1-2, with unresolved D. Germline loops: CDR1 MGHDK, CDR2 SYGVNS. The CDR3 runs 13 residues. Trimming removed 5 bases from V and 6 bases from J, with 13 bases in between. As DNA, the CDR3 is TGTGCCAGCAGTACCGGGAGTGGGCATGGCTACACCTTC. It is translated as CASSTGSGHGYTF.

CDR3 DNA: TGTGCCAGCAGCCCAAGAGGGTCAAGCACAGATACGCAGTATTTT. Protein product: CASSPRGSSTDTQYF. The chain joins TRBV7-2 to TRBJ2-3; D may be TRBD2 (5 bases). Germline assignment: CDR1 SGHTA and CDR2 FQGNSA. The CDR3 is 15 amino acids. The V and J ends lost 5 bases and 0 bases respectively, with 12 bases between them.